The sequence of this T cell receptor beta chain was determined in a study of shared clonotypes between healthy human individuals. General study points: Relative to their counterparts shared across all four donors, non-shared clonotypes exhibited diminished generation probabilities.

Concerning this clone itself: Its antigen remains unidentified.

Naive-designated CD8 cells lacked CD45RO, were positively enriched for CCR7, and omitted terminally differentiated effector memory CD45RA+ cells. Here immunoSEQ multiplex PCR was the method, and the copy in TCRdb shows in-frame clones only, minus some. The sample comprises 2 million to 2.5 million clones, more than 85% of which are singletons, and roughly 1.8% rests with the top ten. The CDR3 has 16 amino acids. The germline V gene encodes CDR1 SEHNR and CDR2 FQNEAQ (reference sequence). The V gene lost 4 bases and the J gene lost 1 base, with 15 bases spanning the gap. Source material: naive CD8+ T cells from PBMCs. The chain joins TRBV7-9 to TRBJ2-3; D gene ambiguous. The receptor was derived from a man between 18 and 29 years old in good health. Some clones in this sample may be carry-over from other donors' samples. The CDR3 coding sequence is TGTGCCAGCAGCTCAGGTTTTTTTGTCGGCACAGATACGCAGTATTTT. It codes for CASSSGFFVGTDTQYF.